The 20 T cell receptor beta chains listed next were all sequenced from one sample in a study of blood T cell repertoires in COVID-19. Produced via immunoSEQ multiplex PCR; TCRdb's table is partial and in-frame only. Of 250,000 or so clones detected, around 88% appear once; the ten largest clones hold over 1.1%. Sample: peripheral blood. These receptors were collected from a man aged 80 or over with acute or convalescent COVID-19.

The chain links TRBV19 to TRBJ2-3; 14 bases fit TRBD2. Germline lookup yields CDR1 LNHDA and CDR2 SQIVND (reference sequence). The CDR3 loop spans 17 amino acids. The V and J ends lost 3 bases and 3 bases, in that order; junction bases with no gene match: 5. CDR3: CASSIGLAGGPTDTQYF. The CDR3 coding sequence is TGTGCCAGTAGTATCGGACTAGCGGGGGGCCCGACAGATACGCAGTATTTT.

V and J are TRBV7-9 and TRBJ1-4; maybe TRBD1 (6 bases). This CDR3 is 13 amino acids long. Trimming removed 7 bases from V and 4 bases from J, with 10 bases in between. Germline values: CDR1 SEHNR, CDR2 FQNEAQ (reference sequence). The CDR3 sequence: CASNGQSNEKLFF. CDR3 bases: TGTGCCAGCAACGGACAGAGTAATGAAAAACTGTTTTTT.

This rearrangement joins TRBV7-9 to TRBJ1-5, with D unresolved. This CDR3 has 12 amino acids. Deletions cut 4 bases from V and 6 bases from J, with 7 bases between. Germline assignment: CDR1 SEHNR and CDR2 FQNEAQ (reference sequence). The CDR3 sequence: CASSSPGQPQHF. The DNA for the CDR3 is TGTGCCAGCAGCTCCCCCGGTCAGCCCCAGCATTTT. Full variable domain (missing parts from reference TRBV7-9 and TRBJ1-5): DTGVSQNPRHKITKRGQNVTFRCDPISEHNRLYWYRQTLGQGPEFLTYFQNEAQLEKSRLLSDRFSAERPKGSFSTLEIQRTEQGDSAMYLCASSSPGQPQHFGDGTRLSIL.

The V gene is TRBV19, the J gene TRBJ2-7, with a possible D match to TRBD1 (6 bases). The CDR3 contains 14 residues. Germline V gives CDR1 LNHDA, CDR2 SQIVND (reference sequence). V was pared by 1 base and J by 6 bases, with 13 bases between. The CDR3 coding sequence is TGTGCCAGTAGTATAGTAAACAGGGAGTCCGAGCAGTACTTC. Encoded protein: CASSIVNRESEQYF. The whole variable domain, remainder taken from reference TRBV19 and TRBJ2-7, is DGGITQSPKYLFRKEGQNVTLSCEQNLNHDAMYWYRQDPGQGLRLIYYSQIVNDFQKGDIAEGYSVSREKKESFPLTVTSAQKNPTAFYLCASSIVNRESEQYFGPGTRLTVT.

The chain has TRBV9 and TRBJ1-1, with D tentatively TRBD1 (6 bases). The V gene's germline CDR1 is SGDLS and CDR2 YYNGEE. The CDR3 covers 17 residues. Deletions cut 3 bases from V and 4 bases from J, with 22 bases between. The CDR3 region is CASSARQGSPGGTEAFF. The CDR3 DNA follows: TGTGCCAGCAGCGCTCGTCAGGGGTCCCCTGGGGGCACTGAAGCTTTCTTT.

The V and J genes are TRBV7-9 and TRBJ1-1; D is ambiguous. From germline, CDR1 is SEHNR and CDR2 FQNEAQ (reference sequence). Between the trimmed V and J ends, which lost 1 base and 5 bases, there was a span of 11 bases. CDR3 length: 14 amino acids. The CDR3 DNA reads as TGTGCCAGCAGCTTAGGTGGCGCCGGGACTGAAGCTTTCTTT. Encoded protein: CASSLGGAGTEAFF.

The V call is TRBV10-1, the J call TRBJ1-4; D is unclear. Germline V gene sequence: CDR1 WNHNN, CDR2 SYGVQD (reference sequence). The CDR3 length is 16 residues. V lost 8 bases and J lost 0, with 16 bases in between. CDR3 sequence (DNA): TGCGCCAGCTCTACCCTGGGAGATGCAACTAATGAAAAACTGTTTTTT. Its translation is CASSTLGDATNEKLFF.

This sequence joins TRBV2 and TRBJ2-1; no clear D. This CDR3 spans 15 amino acids. Germline V gene data show CDR1 as SNHLY and CDR2 as FYNNEI. Trimming left V 3 bases short and J 0 bases short, with 9 bases between. CDR3 loop: CASSDFASSYNEQFF. CDR3 DNA: TGTGCCAGCAGTGACTTTGCTAGCTCCTACAATGAGCAGTTCTTC.

This chain links TRBV27 with TRBJ1-5; no clear D. V was shortened by 9 bases and J by 0 bases, with 6 bases between the two germline ends. CDR1 is MNHEY, CDR2 SMNVEV, per germline (reference sequence). The CDR3 extends over 12 amino acids. CDR3 nucleotide sequence: TGTGCCAGTAAAAATAGCAATCAGCCCCAGCATTTT. Protein sequence: CASKNSNQPQHF.

The rearrangement links TRBV5-6 to TRBJ2-5, with 15 bases that match TRBD2. The CDR3 contains 15 residues. The V segment lost 4 bases and the J segment 4 bases; nucleotides outside the gene matches: 2. The germline V gene has CDR1 SGHDT and CDR2 YYEEEE. The CDR3 DNA sequence: TGTGCCAGCAGCCTGGGACTAGCGGGGGGAGAGACCCAGTACTTC. Its translation is CASSLGLAGGETQYF.

This clone was found once. The gene calls are TRBV29-1 and TRBJ1-1, with D perhaps matching TRBD1 (5 bases). Trimming took 4 bases from V and 10 from J, leaving 7 bases between them. The CDR3 length is 9 residues. The germline V gene encodes CDR1 SQVTM and CDR2 ANQGSEA. The CDR3 nucleotides read TGCAGCGTTGGGACAAGAGCTTTCTTT. Encoded protein: CSVGTRAFF.

The chain has TRBV3-1 (or the pseudogene TRBV3-2) and TRBJ1-3; the D gene is possibly TRBD1 (5 bases). V lost 0 bases to trimming and J lost 5 bases, with 14 bases between them. CDR1 LGHDT and CDR2 YNNKEL come from the germline V gene (reference sequence). The length of the CDR3 is 16 residues. The CDR3 loop is CASSQERNRTRNTIYF. DNA of the CDR3: TGTGCCAGCAGCCAAGAACGTAACAGGACTAGAAACACCATATATTTT.

The rearrangement links TRBV5-6 to TRBJ1-4; 8 bases align to TRBD1. The germline CDR1 and CDR2 sequences are SGHDT and YYEEEE. V shed 2 bases and J 4 bases; nucleotides not matched to a gene: 10. This CDR3 is built from 17 residues. CDR3 loop: CASSFLTGEGDNEKLFF. DNA of the CDR3: TGTGCCAGCAGCTTTTTGACAGGGGAGGGGGATAATGAAAAACTGTTTTTT.

The V gene is TRBV11-2, the J gene TRBJ2-7, with D unclear. CDR3 length equals 13 residues. Germline V lookup: CDR1 SGHAT, CDR2 FQNNGV. V shed 1 base and J shed 10 bases, with 14 bases lying between them. For the CDR3, the DNA is TGTGCCAGCAGCTTAGCTACAGCCCCTTCCCAGTACTTC. Its protein is CASSLATAPSQYF.

The chain combines TRBV7-9 with TRBJ2-7; D may be TRBD2 (5 bases). CDR3 size: 13 residues. V was pared by 5 bases and J by 1 base, with 9 bases between. CDR1 and CDR2 from the germline V gene are SEHNR and FQNEAQ (reference sequence). CDR3 residues: CASSPSGSYEQYF. The CDR3 DNA reads TGTGCCAGCAGCCCGTCGGGGTCCTACGAGCAGTACTTC. Full variable domain (outside the CDR3, taken from reference TRBV7-9 and TRBJ2-7): DTGVSQNPRHKITKRGQNVTFRCDPISEHNRLYWYRQTLGQGPEFLTYFQNEAQLEKSRLLSDRFSAERPKGSFSTLEIQRTEQGDSAMYLCASSPSGSYEQYFGPGTRLTVT.

V gene TRBV7-8 combines with J gene TRBJ2-7; perhaps TRBD1 as D (6 bases). Germline V gene data show CDR1 as SGHVS and CDR2 as FQNEAQ. Trimming removed 0 bases at V and 3 bases at J, with 18 bases between. This CDR3 has 17 residues. CDR3 coding DNA: TGTGCCAGCAGCTTAGCGATCGGGGCAGGGGTAATCTACGAGCAGTACTTC. This sequence encodes CASSLAIGAGVIYEQYF.

This clone showed up just once. The rearrangement links TRBV25-1 to TRBJ1-4, with TRBD1 identical over 7 bases. Trimming took 3 bases from V and 7 from J; bases not matched to a gene: 8. Per the germline V gene, CDR1 is MGHDK and CDR2 is SYGVNS. The CDR3 runs 15 residues. CDR3 bases: TGTGCCAGCAGTGACCCCAGGGGGATTATTGAAAAACTGTTTTTT. It codes for CASSDPRGIIEKLFF.

The chain employs TRBV14 and TRBJ2-1; 8 bases match TRBD1. Unmatched junction bases numbered 6, after V lost 3 bases and J lost 2 bases. CDR3 size: 16 residues. CDR1 and CDR2 (germline): SGHDN, FVKESK. CDR3: CASSHYLDRAYNEQFF. CDR3 sequence (DNA): TGTGCCAGCAGCCACTACCTGGACAGGGCCTACAATGAGCAGTTCTTC.

The chain uses TRBV19 and TRBJ2-1; TRBD2 matches at 8 bases. Germline CDR1 and CDR2: LNHDA and SQIVND (reference sequence). J was trimmed by 5 bases and V by 6 bases; bases with no gene match: 12. This CDR3 spans 16 amino acids. The CDR3 DNA is TGTGCCAGTAGACACTCTGGGGCGGGACTAGACAATGAGCAGTTCTTC. It translates to CASRHSGAGLDNEQFF.

The CDR3 nucleotides read TGTGCCAGCAGCCTCCATACTAGCGGGGCCTACAATGAGCAGTTCTTC. This sequence encodes CASSLHTSGAYNEQFF. The chain employs TRBV11-3 and TRBJ2-1; TRBD2 aligns across 10 bases. V shed 5 bases, J shed 2 bases, and the junction held 6 bases outside the gene matches. The CDR3 is 16 amino acids. Germline loops: CDR1 SGHNT, CDR2 YENEEA.